The sequence of this T cell receptor beta chain was determined in a study of T cells in Graves' hyperthyroidism and ophthalmopathy. There were TCR beta CDR3 regions amplified from RNA transcripts. In the first-round RT-PCR of the TCR CDR3, the HTBI primer set was used. One entry per CDR3 protein results from TCRdb running MiXCR on the multiplex PCR reads. The sample has roughly 740,000 distinct CDR3 sequences, about a sixth seen once. The CDR3 spans 12 residues. Germline V gene sequence: CDR1 DFQATT, CDR2 SNEGSKA (reference sequence). After removal of 3 bases from V and 6 bases from J, the junction contained 2 bases not matched to a gene. The table lists this clonotype with a few counts.

This sequence was found in a man between 18 and 29 years old with Graves' hyperthyroidism. The chain carries TRBV20-1 and TRBJ2-3, with 8 nucleotides matching TRBD2. Sequencing was done on a sample of blood. The CDR3 region has the DNA TGCAGTGCTAGCGGGAGGGTGGATACGCAGTATTTT. It yields the protein CSASGRVDTQYF.